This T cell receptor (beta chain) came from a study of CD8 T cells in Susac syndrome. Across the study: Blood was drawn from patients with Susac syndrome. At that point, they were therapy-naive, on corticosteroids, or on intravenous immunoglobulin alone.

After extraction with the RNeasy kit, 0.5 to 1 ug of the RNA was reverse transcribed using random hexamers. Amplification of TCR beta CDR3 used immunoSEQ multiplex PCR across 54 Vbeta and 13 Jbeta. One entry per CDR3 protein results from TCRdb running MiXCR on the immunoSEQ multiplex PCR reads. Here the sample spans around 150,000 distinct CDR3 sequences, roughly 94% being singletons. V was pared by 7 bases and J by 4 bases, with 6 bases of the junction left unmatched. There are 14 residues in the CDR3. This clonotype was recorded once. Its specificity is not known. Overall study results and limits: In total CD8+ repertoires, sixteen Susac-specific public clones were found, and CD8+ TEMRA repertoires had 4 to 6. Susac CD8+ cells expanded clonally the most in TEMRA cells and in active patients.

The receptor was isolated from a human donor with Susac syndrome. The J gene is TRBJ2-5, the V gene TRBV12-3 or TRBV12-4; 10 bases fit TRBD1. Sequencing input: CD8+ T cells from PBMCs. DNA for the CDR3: TGTGCCAGCAACCCGACAGGGGGCCCAGAGACCCAGTACTTC. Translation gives CASNPTGGPETQYF.